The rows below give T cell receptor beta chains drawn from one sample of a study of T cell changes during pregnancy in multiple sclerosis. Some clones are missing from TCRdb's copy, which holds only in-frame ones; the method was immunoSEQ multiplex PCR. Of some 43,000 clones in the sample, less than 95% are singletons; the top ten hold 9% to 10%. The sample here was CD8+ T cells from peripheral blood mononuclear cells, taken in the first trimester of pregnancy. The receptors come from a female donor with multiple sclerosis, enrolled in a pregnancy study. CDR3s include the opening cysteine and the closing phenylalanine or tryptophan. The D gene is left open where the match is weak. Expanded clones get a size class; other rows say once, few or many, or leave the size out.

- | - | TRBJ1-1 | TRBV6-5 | CASTKWETNTEAFF | TGTGCCAGCACCAAATGGGAGACGAACACTGAAGCTTTCTTT
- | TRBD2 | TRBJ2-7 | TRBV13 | CASSPGLASSYEQYF | TGTGCCAGCAGCCCCGGACTAGCGAGCTCCTACGAGCAGTACTTC
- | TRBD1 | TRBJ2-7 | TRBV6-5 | CASSFGQGVSYEQYF | TGTGCCAGCAGTTTCGGACAGGGGGTGTCCTACGAGCAGTACTTC
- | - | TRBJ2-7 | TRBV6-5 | CASSYSVLPGAYEQYF | TGTGCCAGCAGTTACTCGGTGTTGCCAGGGGCCTACGAGCAGTACTTC
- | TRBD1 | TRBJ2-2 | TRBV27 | CASSEDRGNTGELFF | TGTGCCAGCAGTGAGGACAGGGGGAACACCGGGGAGCTGTTTTTT
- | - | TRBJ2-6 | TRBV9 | CASSVQGANVLTF | TGTGCCAGCAGCGTACAGGGGGCCAACGTCCTGACTTTC
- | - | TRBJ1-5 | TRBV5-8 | CASSSRAGGQPQHF | TGTGCCAGCAGCTCCCGGGCGGGGGGTCAGCCCCAGCATTTT
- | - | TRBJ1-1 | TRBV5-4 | CASSRSWGDTEAFF | TGTGCCAGCAGCCGGAGTTGGGGGGACACTGAAGCTTTCTTT
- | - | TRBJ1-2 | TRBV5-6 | CASSIGGDYYGYTF | TGTGCCAGCAGCATCGGAGGGGACTACTATGGCTACACCTTC
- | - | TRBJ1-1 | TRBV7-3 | CASSPSRVDTEAFF | TGTGCCAGCAGCCCTTCCAGGGTGGACACTGAAGCTTTCTTT
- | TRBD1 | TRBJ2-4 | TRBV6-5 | CASSSTGARGKNIQYF | TGTGCCAGCAGTTCGACAGGGGCTCGAGGCAAAAACATTCAGTACTTC
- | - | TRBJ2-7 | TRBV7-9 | CASSPGEASSYEQYF | TGTGCCAGCAGCCCTGGGGAGGCGAGCTCCTACGAGCAGTACTTC
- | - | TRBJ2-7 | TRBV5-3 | CASIGLLFDEQYF | TGTGCCAGTATTGGGCTACTCTTTGACGAGCAGTACTTC
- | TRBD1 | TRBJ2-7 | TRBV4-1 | CASSQGSVGQGYEQYF | TGCGCCAGCAGCCAAGGTTCTGTAGGACAGGGATACGAGCAGTACTTC
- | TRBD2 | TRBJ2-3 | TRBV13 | CATGVRGGSSTDTQYF | TGTGCCACCGGGGTACGGGGAGGGAGTAGCACAGATACGCAGTATTTT
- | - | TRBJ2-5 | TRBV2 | CASTHQSTAPQETQYF | TGTGCCAGCACCCATCAGAGTACAGCCCCACAAGAGACCCAGTACTTC
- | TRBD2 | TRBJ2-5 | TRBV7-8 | CASSPPSGGDQETQYF | TGTGCCAGCAGCCCGCCTAGCGGGGGGGACCAAGAGACCCAGTACTTC
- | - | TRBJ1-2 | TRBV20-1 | CSARTYGYTF | TGCAGTGCTAGAACATATGGCTACACCTTC
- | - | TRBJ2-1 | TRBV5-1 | CASSQDGQGGYNEQFF | TGCGCCAGCAGCCAAGATGGACAGGGAGGGTACAATGAGCAGTTCTTC
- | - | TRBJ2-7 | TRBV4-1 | CASSQEGRGEQYF | TGCGCCAGCAGCCAAGAGGGAAGGGGAGAGCAGTACTTC
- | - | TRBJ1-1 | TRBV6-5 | CASSFSINRVNTEAFF | TGTGCCAGCAGTTTTTCTATCAACAGGGTTAACACTGAAGCTTTCTTT
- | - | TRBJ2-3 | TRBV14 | CASSRSRDTQYF | TGTGCCAGCAGCCGATCTAGGGATACGCAGTATTTT
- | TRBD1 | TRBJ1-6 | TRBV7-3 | CASSLGQGVSPLHF | TGTGCCAGCAGCTTGGGACAGGGGGTTTCACCCCTCCACTTT
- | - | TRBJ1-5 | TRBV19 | CASSIRGFSNQPQHF | TGTGCCAGTAGTATAAGGGGGTTTTCCAATCAGCCCCAGCATTTT
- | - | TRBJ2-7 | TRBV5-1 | CASSLAGSNYEQYF | TGCGCCAGCAGCTTGGCTGGGAGTAACTACGAGCAGTACTTC
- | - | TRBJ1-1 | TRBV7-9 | CASRSIANEAFF | TGTGCCAGCAGGTCGATTGCTAATGAAGCTTTCTTT
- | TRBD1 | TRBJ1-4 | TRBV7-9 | CASSLGGQGGDEKLFF | TGTGCCAGCAGCTTAGGGGGACAGGGTGGAGATGAAAAACTGTTTTTT
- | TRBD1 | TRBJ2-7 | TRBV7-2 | CASSLGQGYYEQYF | TGTGCCAGCTCATTGGGACAGGGGTACTACGAGCAGTACTTC
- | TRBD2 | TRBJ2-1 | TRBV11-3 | CASSSVPGLAGGPPYNEQFF | TGTGCCAGCAGCTCCGTTCCGGGACTAGCGGGAGGGCCCCCCTACAATGAGCAGTTCTTC
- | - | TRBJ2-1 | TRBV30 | CAWSVSDNEQFF | TGTGCCTGGAGTGTATCCGACAATGAGCAGTTCTTC
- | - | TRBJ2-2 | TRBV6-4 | CASSAGEDTGELFF | TGTGCCAGCAGTGCGGGGGAGGACACCGGGGAGCTGTTTTTT
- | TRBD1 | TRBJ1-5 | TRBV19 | CASRTGGNSNQPQHF | TGTGCCAGTAGGACAGGGGGGAATAGCAATCAGCCCCAGCATTTT
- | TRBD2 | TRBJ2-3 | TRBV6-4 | CASSDGGGAGDTQYF | TGTGCCAGCAGTGACGGCGGGGGTGCCGGGGATACGCAGTATTTT
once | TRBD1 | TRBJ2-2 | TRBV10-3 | CAIQGAGGETGELFF | TGTGCCATCCAGGGTGCAGGGGGCGAGACCGGGGAGCTGTTTTTT
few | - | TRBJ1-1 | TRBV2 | CASSEAPGVGTEAFF | TGTGCCAGCAGTGAAGCGCCGGGGGTAGGCACTGAAGCTTTCTTT
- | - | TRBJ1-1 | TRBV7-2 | CASSLATGSFTEAFF | TGTGCCAGCAGCTTAGCTACGGGAAGTTTTACTGAAGCTTTCTTT
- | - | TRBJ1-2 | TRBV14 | CASSQGTMNGYTF | TGTGCCAGCAGCCAAGGGACAATGAATGGCTACACCTTC
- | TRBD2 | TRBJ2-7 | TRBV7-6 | CASSDVIAGGFSYEQYF | TGTGCCAGCAGCGACGTAATAGCGGGAGGGTTTTCCTACGAGCAGTACTTC
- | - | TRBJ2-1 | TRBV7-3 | CASSLSAINEQFF | TGTGCCAGCAGCTTATCCGCGATCAATGAGCAGTTCTTC
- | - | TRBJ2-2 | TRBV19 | CASSMAGFYLTGELFF | TGTGCCAGTAGTATGGCGGGGTTCTACTTGACCGGGGAGCTGTTTTTT
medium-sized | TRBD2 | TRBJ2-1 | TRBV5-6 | CATSGLAGDAEQFF | TGTGCCACCTCAGGGCTAGCGGGAGACGCTGAGCAGTTCTTC
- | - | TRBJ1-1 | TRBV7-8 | CASSLRRRNTEAFF | TGTGCCAGCAGCTTAAGACGGAGGAACACTGAAGCTTTCTTT